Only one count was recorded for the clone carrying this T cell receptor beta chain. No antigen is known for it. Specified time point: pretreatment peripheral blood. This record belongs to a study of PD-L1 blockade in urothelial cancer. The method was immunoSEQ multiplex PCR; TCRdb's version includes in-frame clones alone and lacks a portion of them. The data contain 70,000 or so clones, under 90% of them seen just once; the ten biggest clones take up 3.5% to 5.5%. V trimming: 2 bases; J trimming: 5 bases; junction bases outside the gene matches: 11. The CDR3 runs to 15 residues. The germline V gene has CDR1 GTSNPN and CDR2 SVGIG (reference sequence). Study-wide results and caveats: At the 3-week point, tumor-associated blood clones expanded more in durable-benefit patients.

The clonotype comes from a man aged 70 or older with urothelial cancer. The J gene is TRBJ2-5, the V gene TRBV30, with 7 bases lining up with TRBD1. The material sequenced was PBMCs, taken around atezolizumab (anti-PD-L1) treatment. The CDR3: CAWSTRQGWWETQYF. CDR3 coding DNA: TGTGCCTGGAGTACCCGACAGGGATGGTGGGAGACCCAGTACTTC.